This is a list of T cell receptor beta chains from one sample in a study of cytomegalovirus exposure and HLA in healthy donors. The data were produced by immunoSEQ multiplex PCR, yet TCRdb's version contains in-frame clones alone and is incomplete. The data contain 150,000 to 200,000 clones, over 65% of them singletons. The sequenced sample was PBMCs. Source of these receptors: a man aged 55 to 69 in good health and CMV-seronegative. The CDR3 runs from the conserved cysteine through the conserved F or W. D genes are given only for firm matches. Part of the rows lack a size; the others show once, few, many or a class for expanded clones.

j_call	v_call	clone_size	d_call	cdr3_aa	cdr3_nt
TRBJ1-2	TRBV7-9	.	.	CASSSGSSSNYGYTF	TGTGCCAGCAGCTCCGGGTCCTCAAGTAACTATGGCTACACCTTC
TRBJ2-3	TRBV7-8	.	TRBD2	CASSLGAGGNTDTQYF	TGTGCCAGCAGCTTAGGGGCGGGGGGAAACACAGATACGCAGTATTTT
TRBJ2-3	TRBV7-9	.	.	CASSLSVAADTQYF	TGTGCCAGCAGCTTATCTGTAGCGGCAGATACGCAGTATTTT
TRBJ1-4	TRBV5-1	.	.	CASSLGGNEKLFF	TGCGCCAGCAGCCTGGGCGGTAATGAAAAACTGTTTTTT
TRBJ2-2	TRBV2	.	TRBD1	CASTPLGGNTGELFF	TGTGCCAGCACCCCTTTAGGGGGCAACACCGGGGAGCTGTTTTTT
TRBJ2-1	TRBV7-6	.	TRBD2	CASSLASGYNEQFF	TGTGCCAGCAGCTTGGCTAGCGGGTACAATGAGCAGTTCTTC
TRBJ2-5	TRBV4-1	.	.	CASSQDGGRRETQYF	TGCGCCAGCAGCCAAGATGGGGGGAGGCGGGAGACCCAGTACTTC
TRBJ2-1	TRBV2	.	TRBD2	CASRTTSPEQFF	TGTGCCAGCAGGACGACTAGCCCCGAGCAGTTCTTC
TRBJ2-1	TRBV7-9	.	TRBD2	CASSLGTSAEQFF	TGTGCCAGCAGCTTAGGGACTAGCGCTGAGCAGTTCTTC
TRBJ2-3	TRBV4-1	.	TRBD2	CASSQDPSGRATDTQYF	TGCGCCAGCAGCCAAGATCCAAGCGGGAGGGCGACAGATACGCAGTATTTT
TRBJ2-1	TRBV20-1	.	.	CLVPLYNEQFF	TGCCTGGTTCCGCTATACAATGAGCAGTTCTTC
TRBJ1-1	TRBV5-5	.	.	CASSLAGDTEAFF	TGTGCCAGCAGCTTGGCGGGAGACACTGAAGCTTTCTTT
TRBJ1-2	TRBV10-3	.	TRBD1	CAISESTRDRGSQGYTF	TGTGCCATCAGTGAGTCGACTAGGGACAGGGGGTCTCAGGGCTACACCTTC
TRBJ2-5	TRBV7-9	.	.	CASSSTGGVQETQYF	TGTGCCAGCAGCTCCACAGGGGGGGTTCAAGAGACCCAGTACTTC
TRBJ1-1	TRBV2	.	TRBD1	CASSEALDRDTEAFF	TGTGCCAGCAGTGAAGCGCTGGACAGGGACACTGAAGCTTTCTTT
TRBJ2-5	TRBV19	.	TRBD2	CASSPPVGEGETQYF	TGTGCCAGTAGCCCCCCGGTGGGGGAGGGAGAGACCCAGTACTTC
TRBJ2-7	TRBV6-1	.	TRBD2	CASSPSDGTREQYF	TGTGCCAGCAGTCCATCGGACGGGACTAGGGAGCAGTACTTC
TRBJ2-7	TRBV25-1	.	.	CASSEGMAFEQYF	TGTGCCAGCAGTGAAGGTATGGCCTTCGAGCAGTACTTC
TRBJ2-3	TRBV5-1	.	TRBD2	CASSLVRLAGGTDTQYF	TGCGCCAGCAGCTTGGTACGGCTAGCGGGGGGGACAGATACGCAGTATTTT
TRBJ2-7	TRBV15	.	TRBD2	CATSRDLAGGRYYEQYF	TGTGCCACCAGCAGAGATCTAGCGGGGGGGCGATACTACGAGCAGTACTTC
TRBJ1-6	TRBV6-5	.	.	CASRRDGGNSPLHF	TGTGCCAGCAGACGCGACGGGGGAAATTCACCCCTCCACTTT
TRBJ2-1	TRBV4-2	few	TRBD2	CASSQQLAGGNEQFF	TGTGCCAGCAGCCAACAACTAGCGGGAGGCAATGAGCAGTTCTTC
TRBJ1-2	TRBV6-5	.	.	CASSYGERYTF	TGTGCCAGCAGTTACGGGGAGCGCTACACCTTC
TRBJ2-1	TRBV9	.	.	CASSVGPVGGQFF	TGTGCCAGCAGCGTAGGTCCGGTAGGCGGGCAGTTCTTC
TRBJ2-1	TRBV10-3	.	TRBD2	CAISIARGLAGDNEQFF	TGTGCCATCAGTATAGCGCGGGGACTAGCCGGAGACAATGAGCAGTTCTTC
TRBJ2-5	TRBV11-1	.	TRBD1	CASSVLTGRTQYF	TGTGCCAGCAGCGTACTGACAGGGAGGACCCAGTACTTC
TRBJ2-1	TRBV21-1	.	.	CASSKGGDIGSGSIGGNEQFF	TGTGCCAGCAGCAAAGGGGGGGACATTGGAAGCGGGAGCATCGGAGGCAATGAGCAGTTCTTC
TRBJ2-2	TRBV5-4	.	.	CASRLTRGDGELFF	TGTGCCAGCCGCCTCACCCGAGGTGATGGGGAGCTGTTTTTT
TRBJ1-6	TRBV18	.	.	CASSPQAKGGSPLHF	TGTGCCAGCTCACCACAGGCCAAAGGGGGTTCACCCCTCCACTTT
TRBJ2-3	TRBV30	.	TRBD2	CAWSVGGGTDTQYF	TGTGCCTGGAGTGTGGGGGGGGGCACAGATACGCAGTATTTT
TRBJ2-1	TRBV19	few	TRBD2	CASSIGLVNEQFF	TGTGCCAGTAGTATCGGACTAGTGAATGAGCAGTTCTTC
TRBJ2-1	TRBV7-2	.	.	CASSWRLPSSYNEQFF	TGTGCCAGCAGCTGGAGACTACCCAGCTCCTACAATGAGCAGTTCTTC
TRBJ1-5	TRBV5-1	.	.	CASSRDINQPQHF	TGCGCCAGCAGCCGGGACATAAATCAGCCCCAGCATTTT
TRBJ2-1	TRBV5-6	.	TRBD2	CASRTAGENNEQFF	TGTGCCAGCAGAACAGCGGGAGAAAACAATGAGCAGTTCTTC
TRBJ2-3	TRBV11-2	.	.	CASSLIPRTGRDRTDTQYF	TGTGCCAGCAGCTTAATCCCCCGGACAGGGAGGGATCGGACAGATACGCAGTATTTT
TRBJ2-1	TRBV14	.	.	CASSQVVGNEQFF	TGTGCCAGCAGCCAAGTGGTCGGCAATGAGCAGTTCTTC
TRBJ2-7	TRBV12-5	.	TRBD2	CASGPGTSGGMPEQYF	TGTGCTAGTGGTCCCGGGACTAGCGGGGGGATGCCCGAGCAGTACTTC
TRBJ2-7	TRBV28	.	.	CASSTLTGDPSYEQYF	TGTGCCAGCAGTACCCTGACCGGAGACCCCTCCTACGAGCAGTACTTC
TRBJ1-2	TRBV25-1	.	.	CASSQYTGQSGGYTF	TGTGCCAGCAGTCAATACACCGGACAGTCTGGCGGCTACACCTTC
TRBJ2-2	TRBV5-1	once	TRBD1	CASSNEAGGYWTGELFF	TGCGCCAGCAGCAATGAGGCAGGGGGCTATTGGACCGGGGAGCTGTTTTTT
TRBJ2-5	TRBV18	.	.	CASSPPFPGPSGAQYF	TGTGCCAGCTCACCACCGTTCCCAGGGCCGTCAGGGGCCCAGTACTTC
TRBJ2-2	TRBV18	few	TRBD1	CASSPIQGQNGELFF	TGTGCCAGCTCACCGATCCAGGGACAGAACGGGGAGCTGTTTTTT
TRBJ2-1	TRBV9	.	TRBD2	CASSVRTGGSYEQFF	TGTGCCAGCAGCGTAAGGACGGGAGGTAGCTATGAGCAGTTCTTC
TRBJ1-1	TRBV19	.	.	CASWGLPNTEAFF	TGTGCCAGTTGGGGGCTACCGAACACTGAAGCTTTCTTT
TRBJ2-5	TRBV5-6	.	TRBD1	CASSRDRAETQYF	TGTGCCAGCAGCCGAGACAGGGCAGAGACCCAGTACTTC
TRBJ1-6	TRBV27	few	.	CASGYAKDSHYNSPLHF	TGTGCCAGCGGATACGCAAAGGACAGTCACTATAATTCACCCCTCCACTTT
TRBJ2-5	TRBV5-1	.	.	CASKGNVLKQETQYF	TGCGCCAGCAAGGGGAATGTCCTGAAACAAGAGACCCAGTACTTC